In its sample, the clone carrying this T cell receptor beta chain was seen once. The entry originates in a study of blood T cell repertoires in COVID-19. In the study overall: Sites in the United States, Italy and Spain provided acute and convalescent COVID-19 samples. Sample material is recorded as cDNA or gDNA derived from T cells, B-cell-depleted T cells, or PBMCs.

Per the study methods: It was from reference gene primer amplification that nucleated cell counts were estimated. Sequenced by immunoSEQ multiplex PCR; TCRdb stores in-frame clones only, minus some. That table gives V, J and clone size, and the DNA gave D and trimming. The sample includes over 300,000 clones, around 91% of them seen just once. Germline CDR1 SQVTM, CDR2 ANQGSEA. The CDR3 length is 14 residues. V was pared by 7 bases and J by 4 bases, with 17 bases between. Categorization into cohorts depended on clinical history that participants reported. Sequencing input: PBMCs or T cells enriched from blood (not recorded which). The chain has TRBV29-1 and TRBJ1-5; no clear D. This sequence was found in a woman in her thirties or forties who had recovered from COVID-19. CDR3 loop: CSALEATANQPQHF. In nucleotides, the CDR3 is TGCAGCGCCCTGGAGGCCACAGCAAATCAGCCCCAGCATTTT.